What follows are 21 T cell receptor beta chains derived from one specimen sequenced in a study of blood T cells in healthy people across ages. For the second PCR, which ran for roughly 7 to 11 cycles, a sample-barcoded 5' primer and a J-beta primer mix were used. Via MiXCR, TCRdb re-called the 5' RACE reads, giving one row per CDR3 protein. Among hundreds of thousands of distinct CDR3 sequences, 56% were seen once, and the ten largest hold around 25%. Sequenced input: blood. The receptors were sampled from a man aged 35 to 55 in good health.

This clonotype is a singleton in its sample. V gene TRBV24-1 combines with J gene TRBJ2-1, with 7 bases lining up with TRBD1. Looked up from germline, CDR1 is KGHDR and CDR2 is SFDVKD. V lost 3 bases to trimming and J lost 5 bases; unmatched junction nucleotides: 9. CDR3 size: 16 residues. The CDR3 region is CATSDPGTDLDNEQFF. The CDR3 bases are TGTGCCACCAGTGATCCCGGGACAGACCTTGACAATGAGCAGTTCTTC.

The V gene is TRBV4-1, the J gene TRBJ1-4, with D perhaps matching TRBD1 (6 bases). Germline-derived CDR1 and CDR2 are MGHRA and YSYEKL. This CDR3 is 13 amino acids long. Between the trimmed V and J ends, which lost 3 bases and 10 bases, there was a span of 12 bases. Here the CDR3 DNA reads TGCGCCAGCAGCCACCCACAGGGATCAAAACTGTTTTTT. It translates to CASSHPQGSKLFF.

The chain links TRBV20-1 to TRBJ2-7, with 8 bases lining up with TRBD1. Germline CDR1 and CDR2: DFQATT and SNEGSKA (reference sequence). After removal of 6 bases from V and 4 bases from J, the junction contained 8 bases not matched to a gene. This CDR3 is 13 amino acids long. The CDR3 DNA reads TGCAGTGCCCAGGGACAGGATCTATACGAGCAGTACTTC. It encodes CSAQGQDLYEQYF.

This clonotype was observed a few times. V usage is TRBV9 and J usage is TRBJ2-3, with TRBD2 identical over 7 bases. Germline V gives CDR1 SGDLS, CDR2 YYNGEE. This CDR3 contains 15 residues. After removal of 0 bases from V and 2 bases from J, the junction contained 3 bases not matched to a gene. In nucleotides, the CDR3 is TGTGCCAGCAGCGTAGTCGGGGGGTACACAGATACGCAGTATTTT. This codes for CASSVVGGYTDTQYF.

This clonotype occurred once. The genes are TRBV4-1 and TRBJ2-7; D ambiguous. CDR1 and CDR2 from the germline V gene are MGHRA and YSYEKL. V dropped 2 bases and J dropped 0 bases, with 8 bases sitting between them. The CDR3 spans 14 residues. The CDR3 is CASSQSVNSYEQYF. The CDR3, as DNA: TGCGCCAGCAGCCAAAGCGTTAACTCCTACGAGCAGTACTTC.

To note about this clonotype: A junction end diverges from the germline sequence, so it may reflect a read error. The chain employs TRBV12-3 or TRBV12-4 and TRBJ2-7; unclear D gene. CDR3 size: 12 residues. The CDR3 is CASSRLRYEQCF. For the CDR3, the DNA is TGTGCCAGCAGCCGACTTCGATACGAGCAGTGCTTC.

The V gene is TRBV9, the J gene TRBJ1-4; D unclear. From germline, CDR1 is SGDLS and CDR2 YYNGEE. CDR3 length: 14 residues. V lost 6 bases and J 0 bases, leaving 9 bases between the germline ends. The CDR3 bases are TGTGCCAGCAACGGCGGAGCAACTAATGAAAAACTGTTTTTT. Residues: CASNGGATNEKLFF.

V usage is TRBV28 and J usage is TRBJ2-1, with D uncertain. This CDR3 has 15 amino acids. V lost 5 bases to trimming and J lost 13 bases, with 24 bases between them. The V gene's germline CDR1 is MDHEN and CDR2 SYDVKM. Here the CDR3 DNA reads TGTGCCAGCAGTATTAGTCTCGGGTTGCAAGAGACCCAGTTCTTC. Translating it yields CASSISLGLQETQFF. The entire variable domain, with the rest obtained from reference TRBV28 and TRBJ2-1, is as follows: DVKVTQSSRYLVKRTGEKVFLECVQDMDHENMFWYRQDPGLGLRLIYFSYDVKMKEKGDIPEGYSVSREKKERFSLILESASTNQTSMYLCASSISLGLQETQFFGPGTRLTVL.

This chain connects TRBV5-5 to TRBJ2-1, with 9 nucleotides matching TRBD1. Germline lookup yields CDR1 SGHKS and CDR2 YYEKEE (reference sequence). This CDR3 comprises 14 residues. The J segment lost 6 bases and the V segment lost 4 bases, leaving 5 bases of the junction unmatched. The CDR3 DNA reads TGTGCCAGCAGCCAGAAGGACAGGGGCAATGAGCAGTTCTTC. It codes for CASSQKDRGNEQFF.

This clonotype was counted a single time. The J gene is TRBJ2-5, the V gene TRBV29-1; 8 bases fit TRBD1. The last part of the DNA fits TRBJ2-7 better; the J call may be wrong. Germline-derived CDR1 and CDR2 are SQVTM and ANQGSEA. This CDR3 spans 15 amino acids. CDR3 sequence: CSVEGRTGSTYEQYF. CDR3 DNA sequence: TGCAGCGTTGAAGGGAGGACAGGGTCCACCTACGAGCAGTACTTC.

The chain links TRBV5-1 to TRBJ2-7, with 9 nucleotides matching TRBD2. With 4 bases clipped from V and 7 bases from J, the junction kept 12 bases outside the gene matches. CDR3 length: 15 amino acids. The germline V gene has CDR1 SGHRS and CDR2 YFSETQ. The CDR3 region is CASSTSGTSLEEQYF. CDR3 DNA sequence: TGCGCCAGCAGCACGTCCGGGACTAGCCTTGAGGAGCAGTACTTC. Using reference TRBV5-1 and TRBJ2-7 for the parts outside the CDR3, the full variable domain is KAGVTQTPRYLIKTRGQQVTLSCSPISGHRSVSWYQQTPGQGLQFLFEYFSETQRNKGNFPGRFSGRQFSNSRSEMNVSTLELGDSALYLCASSTSGTSLEEQYFGPGTRLTVT.

In DNA, the CDR3 is TGTGCCAGCAGTTACTGGTTCGGCGGAAACGCTGAAAAACTGTTTTTT. Its translation: CASSYWFGGNAEKLFF. The chain links TRBV6-2 or TRBV6-3 to TRBJ1-4; no firm D call. This CDR3 has 16 amino acids. V lost 1 base to trimming and J lost 7 bases, with 16 bases between them. Germline CDR1 reads MNHEY; CDR2 reads SVGEGT.

The V gene is TRBV3-1, the J gene TRBJ2-1, with 7 bases matching TRBD2. The CDR3 has 17 amino acids. Germline V gene lookup returns CDR1 LGHDT and CDR2 YNNKEL (reference sequence). Trimming at V came to 3 bases and at J to 7 bases, leaving 15 bases not matched to a gene. CDR3 residues: CASSHKLGLPQLNEQFF. The DNA for the CDR3 is TGTGCCAGCAGCCATAAGTTGGGACTACCACAACTGAATGAGCAGTTCTTC.

This sequence joins TRBV6-2 or TRBV6-3 and TRBJ1-5; the match to TRBD1 covers 8 bases. Trimming took 5 bases from V and 2 from J; bases not matched to a gene: 8. Germline CDR1 is MNHEY and CDR2 is SVGEGT. The CDR3 loop spans 16 amino acids. CDR3 in amino acids: CASSRTGTVGNQPQHF. Here the CDR3 DNA reads TGTGCCAGCAGTCGGACAGGGACAGTGGGCAATCAGCCCCAGCATTTT.

The V and J genes are TRBV20-1 and TRBJ2-5, with 15 bases that match TRBD2. Judging by the DNA end, TRBJ2-7 fits better; the J call may be wrong. This CDR3 is 20 amino acids long. Germline loops: CDR1 DFQATT, CDR2 SNEGSKA (reference sequence). CDR3 bases: TGCAGTGCTAGACCCTCTAGCGTGGGGACTAGCGGGGGGAGTTCTCTCGAGCAGTACTTC. Residues: CSARPSSVGTSGGSSLEQYF.

V usage is TRBV5-5 and J usage is TRBJ1-5; no firm D call. V lost 5 bases and J 6 bases, leaving 15 bases between the germline ends. Germline CDR1 is SGHKS and CDR2 is YYEKEE (reference sequence). The CDR3 totals 14 residues. The CDR3 sequence is CASSPRGTGQPQHF. The DNA for the CDR3 is TGTGCCAGCAGTCCTCGGGGAACCGGTCAGCCCCAGCATTTT. The entire variable domain, with the rest obtained from reference TRBV5-5 and TRBJ1-5, is as follows: DAGVTQSPTHLIKTRGQQVTLRCSPISGHKSVSWYQQVLGQGPQFIFQYYEKEERGRGNFPDRFSARQFPNYSSELNVNALLLGDSALYLCASSPRGTGQPQHFGDGTRLSIL.

Note on this clonotype: A much larger clone lies a single base off, so this may be a read error. The V and J genes are TRBV7-6 and TRBJ2-3, with 10 bases that match TRBD2. Trimming took 6 bases from V and 1 from J; bases not matched to a gene: 4. Per germline, CDR1 SGHVS and CDR2 FNYEAQ. CDR3 size: 15 residues. The CDR3 here is CASRPGTSGTDTQYF. CDR3 nucleotides: TGTGCCAGCAGGCCCGGGACTAGCGGCACAGATACGCAGTATTTT.

The chain has TRBV3-1 and TRBJ2-7, with 8 bases that match TRBD2. This CDR3 region has 15 residues. The V segment lost 0 bases and the J segment 4 bases; nucleotides outside the gene matches: 5. Germline lookup yields CDR1 LGHDT and CDR2 YNNKEL (reference sequence). The CDR3 sequence is CASSQELAARYEQYF. As DNA, the CDR3 is TGTGCCAGCAGCCAAGAACTAGCGGCGAGATACGAGCAGTACTTC.

The chain has TRBV3-1 and TRBJ2-5; TRBD2 matches 8 bases. The CDR3 has 16 residues. Germline CDR1 LGHDT, CDR2 YNNKEL (reference sequence). V trimming: 1 base; J trimming: 5 bases; junction bases outside the gene matches: 9. CDR3 region: CASSQVSPSGSETQYF. The CDR3 nucleotides are TGTGCCAGCAGCCAAGTCAGCCCTAGCGGGTCGGAGACCCAGTACTTC.

V is TRBV11-3 and J is TRBJ2-7; 14 bases are a match to TRBD2. There are 21 residues in the CDR3. Germline V gene sequence: CDR1 SGHNT, CDR2 YENEEA. The junction had 22 bases not matched to a gene; V was cut back by 5 bases and J by 4 bases. In DNA, the CDR3 is TGTGCCAGCAGCCCCGGAGGGACGGGACTAGCGGGAGAACCCGGTTTGTACGAGCAGTACTTC. Its protein is CASSPGGTGLAGEPGLYEQYF.

The CDR3 DNA reads TGTGCCAGCAGTTACCAGGGGCAGAACACTGAAGCTTTCTTT. As protein: CASSYQGQNTEAFF. The V gene is TRBV6-6, the J gene TRBJ1-1; TRBD1 is a possible D gene (6 bases). Between the trimmed V and J ends, which lost 2 bases and 1 base, there was a span of 8 bases. Germline loops: CDR1 MNHNY, CDR2 SVGAGI (reference sequence). The CDR3 covers 14 residues.